Listed here is a single T cell receptor beta chain. This clonotype was detected many times. What this receptor recognizes is not known. No base quality values were provided; no much bigger clone lies one nucleotide off. This record belongs to a study of CXCR3 chemokines and chemotherapy response in bladder cancer (dated by TCRdb to the early 2020s). For context, the study as a whole: Whether chemotherapy response in human bladder cancer was predicted by intratumoral CXCR3 chemokine system activity was examined in the study.

The CDR3 contains 13 residues, cysteine and phenylalanine counted. CDR3 DNA only is kept here, 39 bases in frame from base 1. V gives up 6 bases and J gives up 1 base, and the segment between their germline ends measures 9 bases. According to the germline V gene, CDR1 reads MGHDK and CDR2 reads SYGVNS. Libraries were built with PCR. The listed sequencing device is Illumina HiSeq 2500. Using fastp trimming at Q25 and MiXCR clonotype assembly, TCRdb reanalyzed the public sequencing data and kept in-frame beta chains. Each entry is one CDR3 protein sequence, shown with its most common DNA and genes. Within this sample are several thousand distinct CDR3 sequences, with 17% of them counted one time only. The leading ten clones occupy 20% to 25% of the sample.

The V and J segments used are TRBV25-1 and TRBJ1-1, with no confidently assigned D gene. The receptor was derived from a human donor with bladder cancer that did not respond to neoadjuvant chemotherapy. This material was acquired from a patient whose treatment included neoadjuvant chemotherapy. The DNA sequence is given as TGTGCCAGCAGAGGCTGGGAGAACACTGAAGCTTTCTTT. Its protein reads: CASRGWENTEAFF.